This TCR beta chain was sequenced in a study of T cells expressing NK-cell markers. UMIs were included in TCR beta cDNA generated by 5'RACE template switching. TCRdb reprocessed the 5' RACE reads, with one entry per CDR3 protein and no DNA. This sample's table has 350,000 to 450,000 distinct CDR3 sequences. The CDR3 spans 16 residues. CDR1 SSHAT and CDR2 FNYEAQ come from the germline V gene (reference sequence). About this clonotype itself: What it recognizes is unknown.

Study results and limitations: Dominant NKG2C+ clonotype frequencies of roughly 1.0-7.5% of CD8+ T cells were measured in over 5 donors. For four donors, these clonotypes were likewise the leading ones in the CD3+CD56-NKG2C+ fraction.

Sequencing input: blood T cells: a sorted CD56 or NKG2C T cell subset, CD4+ or CD8+ T cells, or bulk PBMC T cells (not recorded which). The TCR was taken from a man aged 18 to 69 in good health. The chain recombines TRBV7-7 with TRBJ2-1; checking the TCRdb D call of TRBD2 is not possible without DNA. The CDR3 protein is CASSPTGSGGADEQFF.